This passage covers 7 T cell receptor beta chains from one sample sequenced in a study of T cell repertoires in cytomegalovirus infection (dated by TCRdb to between 2017 and 2020). Explained via the paper, the treatment or condition label denotes: in vitro stimulation with specific CMV peptide epitopes to enrich CMV-specific T cells. No antigen has been assigned to these receptors. The sequencer was an Illumina HiSeq 1500. TCRdb ran its own pipeline on the public reads, namely fastp trimming at Q25 and MiXCR clone calling, and kept in-frame beta chains. All rows with the same CDR3 protein become a single entry with the most common DNA and genes. The sample profile shows almost 90,000 distinct CDR3 sequences; approximately 30% of them were found once. Jointly, the top ten make up about 65% of the sample. The sample here was CD8+ T cells from cultured PBMCs, taken from culture after CMV antigen stimulation. These receptors all come from a human donor in good health (CMV status not recorded). Some clones in this sample may be carry-over from other donors' samples.

This clonotype was observed a few times. A clone one base away is much larger, so this may be a read error. This CDR3 fails to terminate in the conserved phenylalanine or tryptophan, so it likely reflects a read error. The rearrangement uses TRBV7-4 and TRBJ2-5, with 8 bases fitting TRBD2. With 5 bases clipped from V and 4 bases from J, the junction kept 6 bases outside the gene matches. CDR1 is SGHVT and CDR2 is SQSDAQ in the germline V gene. The CDR3 is 14 amino acids. The CDR3: CASSTRGGPETQYL. CDR3 sequence (DNA): TGTGCCAGCAGCACTCGGGGGGGCCCAGAGACCCAGTACCTC.

The chain uses TRBV14 and TRBJ2-5; 7 bases match TRBD2. Trimming removed 1 base from V and 9 bases from J; junction bases left unmatched: 2. This CDR3 comprises 12 residues. Per germline, CDR1 SGHDN and CDR2 FVKESK. In DNA form, the CDR3 reads TGTGCCAGCAGCCAAGTCGCGGGGGCCCAGTACTTC. It encodes CASSQVAGAQYF.

The rearrangement uses TRBV14 and TRBJ1-1; the D is unclear. The CDR3 is made up of 12 amino acids. The V gene lost 2 bases and the J gene lost 5 bases, with 6 bases spanning the gap. Germline V gives CDR1 SGHDN, CDR2 FVKESK. In DNA form, the CDR3 reads TGTGCCAGCAGCCAATTTCGAACTGAAGCTTTCTTT. Translation gives CASSQFRTEAFF.

This clonotype is large. The V and J genes are TRBV6-2 or TRBV6-3 and TRBJ1-5, with D maybe TRBD1 (6 bases). The CDR3 extends over 15 amino acids. Germline CDR1 and CDR2: MNHEY and SVGEGT. The V end was cut by 7 bases, the J end by 5 bases, with 18 bases between. In DNA form, the CDR3 reads TGTGCCAGCAATAACGCCGGACAGAGTTATCAGCCCCAGCATTTT. It encodes CASNNAGQSYQPQHF.

This clonotype was seen only a few times. The chain joins TRBV12-3 or TRBV12-4 to TRBJ1-5; perhaps TRBD1 as D (5 bases). CDR3 length: 14 residues. The V end was cut by 3 bases, the J end by 13 bases, with 19 bases between. This CDR3 is CASSFTLGQALQHF. DNA for the CDR3: TGTGCCAGCAGTTTTACCCTCGGACAAGCCTTACAGCATTTT.

This clonotype has only a few counts. The chain links TRBV9 to TRBJ1-1; no definite D call. Between the trimmed V and J ends, which lost 0 bases and 0 bases, there was a span of 6 bases. The CDR3 runs 14 residues. Germline CDR1 SGDLS, CDR2 YYNGEE. CDR3 loop: CASSVEAVNTEAFF. CDR3 nucleotides: TGTGCCAGCAGCGTAGAGGCGGTGAACACTGAAGCTTTCTTT.

The chain recombines TRBV30 with TRBJ1-6; TRBD1 aligns across 9 bases. The junction had 8 bases not matched to a gene; V was cut back by 2 bases and J by 9 bases. This CDR3 contains 15 residues. Germline V gene lookup returns CDR1 GTSNPN and CDR2 SVGIG (reference sequence). CDR3 region: CAWSPRDRETSPLHF. The CDR3, as DNA: TGTGCCTGGAGTCCCCGGGACAGGGAAACTTCACCCCTCCACTTT.